The 26 T cell receptor beta chains listed next were all sequenced from one sample in a study of TIL therapy for anti-PD-1-resistant metastatic lung cancer. Described time point: pre-treatment sample, taken before nivolumab and TIL therapy. The libraries were made with immunoSEQ v3. Repertoires were generated with immunoSEQ multiplex PCR, while TCRdb's copy carries only in-frame clones and drops some. This sample yields about 60,000 clones, of which around nine tenths are seen a single time; roughly 2.6% belongs to the top ten. The material sequenced was blood, taken at baseline. These receptors all come from a person aged 25-85 years with non-small cell lung cancer.

This chain links TRBV5-1 with TRBJ2-3, with 9 bases matching TRBD1. The junction had 2 bases not matched to a gene; V was cut back by 0 bases and J by 3 bases. CDR1 and CDR2 from the germline V gene are SGHRS and YFSETQ. The CDR3 is made up of 15 amino acids. CDR3 in amino acids: CASSLVGQGTDTQYF. CDR3 nucleotide sequence: TGCGCCAGCAGCTTGGTAGGACAGGGGACAGATACGCAGTATTTT. Combining the CDR3 with reference TRBV5-1 and TRBJ2-3 gives the whole variable domain KAGVTQTPRYLIKTRGQQVTLSCSPISGHRSVSWYQQTPGQGLQFLFEYFSETQRNKGNFPGRFSGRQFSNSRSEMNVSTLELGDSALYLCASSLVGQGTDTQYFGPGTRLTVL.

V is TRBV7-8 and J is TRBJ1-2; 7 bases map to TRBD1. Germline V gene lookup returns CDR1 SGHVS and CDR2 FQNEAQ. This CDR3 is 15 amino acids long. After removal of 4 bases from V and 4 bases from J, the junction contained 9 bases not matched to a gene. The CDR3 sequence: CASSYRGGAGYGYTF. In DNA, the CDR3 is TGTGCCAGCAGCTACAGAGGGGGCGCGGGCTATGGCTACACCTTC.

This chain joins TRBV6-1 and TRBJ1-1, with D perhaps matching TRBD1 (5 bases). The CDR3 runs to 16 residues. Germline V gene data show CDR1 as MNHNS and CDR2 as SASEGT. The V gene lost 1 base and the J gene lost 7 bases, with 19 bases spanning the gap. CDR3 in DNA: TGTGCCAGCAGTGAAGAGGCAGGAGGGCCCGGGGGTGAAGCTTTCTTT. Amino acid sequence: CASSEEAGGPGGEAFF.

The chain combines TRBV30 with TRBJ1-2; D is perhaps TRBD1 (6 bases). This CDR3 is 11 amino acids long. CDR1 is GTSNPN, CDR2 SVGIG, per germline (reference sequence). Trimming took 7 bases from V and 4 from J, leaving 10 bases between them. The CDR3 DNA sequence: TGTGCCTTACAACAGGGCTATGGCTACACCTTC. Amino acid sequence: CALQQGYGYTF. The variable domain in full, with the rest retrieved from reference TRBV30 and TRBJ1-2, is SQTIHQWPATLVQPVGSPLSLECTVEGTSNPNLYWYRQAAGRGLQLLFYSVGIGQISSEVPQNLSASRPQDRQFILSSKKLLLSDSGFYLCALQQGYGYTFGSGTRLTVV.

The chain combines TRBV5-1 with TRBJ2-5; the match to TRBD2 covers 13 bases. The V segment lost 2 bases and the J segment 5 bases; nucleotides outside the gene matches: 18. The CDR3 is made up of 20 amino acids. Per germline, CDR1 SGHRS and CDR2 YFSETQ. Here the CDR3 DNA reads TGCGCCAGCAGCTTAGACCTCCAAAACGAACTAGCGGGGGGGTTGGAGACCCAGTACTTC. It codes for CASSLDLQNELAGGLETQYF.

The V gene is TRBV28, the J gene TRBJ2-7; no reliable D call. Germline CDR1 is MDHEN and CDR2 is SYDVKM. Trimming cost V 4 bases and J 1 base, with 14 bases left between them. The CDR3 is made up of 15 amino acids. The DNA of the CDR3 is TGTGCCAGCAGTTCCACCTCCGCATTATCCTACGAGCAGTACTTC. This translates into CASSSTSALSYEQYF. The variable domain in full, with the rest retrieved from reference TRBV28 and TRBJ2-7, is DVKVTQSSRYLVKRTGEKVFLECVQDMDHENMFWYRQDPGLGLRLIYFSYDVKMKEKGDIPEGYSVSREKKERFSLILESASTNQTSMYLCASSSTSALSYEQYFGPGTRLTVT.

The gene calls are TRBV6-6 and TRBJ1-2, with 7 bases aligning to TRBD1. CDR1 MNHNY and CDR2 SVGAGI come from the germline V gene (reference sequence). Trimming at V came to 5 bases and at J to 7 bases, leaving 4 bases not matched to a gene. This CDR3 comprises 12 residues. CDR3 coding DNA: TGTGCCAGCAGTACGAGGGACAGTGGCTACACCTTC. This translates into CASSTRDSGYTF.

This chain joins TRBV2 and TRBJ1-2; 8 bases align to TRBD1. Germline V gives CDR1 SNHLY, CDR2 FYNNEI. This CDR3 contains 14 residues. Losses at the gene ends were 11 bases for V and 2 bases for J; bases not matched to a gene: 10. CDR3 region: CACQGAGANYGYTF. As DNA, the CDR3 is TGTGCCTGCCAGGGGGCAGGAGCAAACTATGGCTACACCTTC.

The rearrangement uses TRBV21-1 and TRBJ2-1; TRBD2 is taken as the D call from the table, unchecked against the DNA. TRBV21-1 corresponds to a pseudogene. The CDR3 loop spans 14 amino acids. This CDR3 is CASPSGRVNNEQFF. In DNA form, the CDR3 reads TGTGCCAGCCCTAGCGGGAGGGTTAACAATGAGCAGTTCTTC.

In nucleotides, the CDR3 is TGTGCCAGCAGTCCTATGGACAGGGCGGGCTATGGCTACACCTTC. It specifies CASSPMDRAGYGYTF. The rearrangement uses TRBV27 and TRBJ1-2; 8 bases fit TRBD1. V lost 5 bases and J lost 4; bases outside the gene matches: 9. This CDR3 is 15 amino acids long. CDR1 and CDR2 (germline): MNHEY, SMNVEV (reference sequence).

The chain employs TRBV2 and TRBJ2-3; no firm D call. The V end was cut by 3 bases, the J end by 4 bases, with 5 bases between. Germline loops: CDR1 SNHLY, CDR2 FYNNEI. The CDR3 extends over 12 amino acids. The CDR3 loop reads CASSDRADTQYF. CDR3 sequence (DNA): TGTGCCAGCAGTGACCGGGCAGATACGCAGTATTTT.

This clone was counted only a few times. The chain links TRBV3-1 (or the pseudogene TRBV3-2) to TRBJ1-6; D unresolved. Germline CDR1 LGHDT, CDR2 YNNKEL (reference sequence). The length of the CDR3 is 12 residues. V lost 4 bases and J 7 bases, leaving 5 bases between the germline ends. CDR3 coding DNA: TGTGCCAGCAGCCCGACGAATTCACCCCTCCACTTT. Protein sequence: CASSPTNSPLHF.

V is TRBV19 and J is TRBJ1-6, with a possible D match to TRBD1 (5 bases). The CDR3 has 13 residues. Trimming shortened V by 6 bases and J by 4 bases, and 7 bases separated the two germline ends. The germline V gene encodes CDR1 LNHDA and CDR2 SQIVND (reference sequence). CDR3 in amino acids: CASRSGYNSPLHF. CDR3 coding DNA: TGTGCCAGTAGGTCAGGGTATAATTCACCCCTCCACTTT.

The chain joins TRBV9 to TRBJ2-1; 15 positions match TRBD2. The CDR3 runs to 17 residues. J lost 9 bases, V lost 1 base, and 8 bases had no gene match. The V gene's germline CDR1 is SGDLS and CDR2 YYNGEE. The CDR3, as DNA: TGTGCCAGCAGCGTAACTGTTGGACTAGCGGGAGGGGGTGAGCAGTTCTTC. The encoded protein is CASSVTVGLAGGGEQFF.

The chain recombines TRBV6-5 with TRBJ1-2; D might be TRBD1 (5 bases). Germline CDR1 is MNHEY and CDR2 is SVGAGI. The CDR3 consists of 15 residues. V lost 8 bases to trimming and J lost 2 bases, with 18 bases between them. CDR3 in amino acids: CASGGPGQGNYGYTF. The CDR3 DNA sequence: TGTGCCAGCGGGGGTCCTGGGCAGGGAAACTATGGCTACACCTTC.

This clone was detected only a few times. The genes are TRBV6-5 and TRBJ1-6, with 8 bases identical to TRBD1. Germline V gene lookup returns CDR1 MNHEY and CDR2 SVGAGI. CDR3 length: 14 amino acids. V shed 2 bases and J 7 bases; nucleotides not matched to a gene: 1. The CDR3 DNA sequence: TGTGCCAGCAGTTACCGGACAGGGAATTCACCCCTCCACTTT. This translates into CASSYRTGNSPLHF.

The chain has TRBV2 and TRBJ1-5; 8 bases line up with TRBD1. The CDR3 spans 13 residues. The germline CDR1 and CDR2 sequences are SNHLY and FYNNEI. V lost 6 bases, J lost 6 bases, and 4 bases stayed unmatched. The CDR3 nucleotides read TGTGCCAGCAGCTGGGACAGGAGTCAGCCCCAGCATTTT. Its protein product is CASSWDRSQPQHF.

The rearrangement joins TRBV28 to TRBJ1-1; D might be TRBD1 (5 bases). Trimming pared 6 bases from V and 2 bases from J, leaving 13 bases between. This CDR3 comprises 14 residues. Germline lookup yields CDR1 MDHEN and CDR2 SYDVKM. CDR3 amino acids: CASSPTRDNTEAFF. Here the CDR3 DNA reads TGTGCCAGCAGCCCAACCCGGGACAACACTGAAGCTTTCTTT.

The V gene is TRBV7-9, the J gene TRBJ2-5; D is possibly TRBD1 (6 bases). Germline assignment: CDR1 SEHNR and CDR2 FQNEAQ (reference sequence). Deletions cut 5 bases from V and 0 bases from J, with 10 bases between. There are 14 residues in the CDR3. CDR3 nucleotide sequence: TGTGCCAGCAGCCGTGGACAGAACCAAGAGACCCAGTACTTC. Translated, it gives CASSRGQNQETQYF.

V and J are TRBV19 and TRBJ1-1; no clear D. Trimming shortened V by 1 base and J by 1 base, and 7 bases separated the two germline ends. Germline-derived CDR1 and CDR2 are LNHDA and SQIVND (reference sequence). This CDR3 region has 14 residues. The CDR3 DNA is TGTGCCAGTAGTATAGGGGCGGGGAACACTGAAGCTTTCTTT. It codes for CASSIGAGNTEAFF.

This chain joins TRBV4-1 and TRBJ1-2, with a weak D call TRBD1 (6 bases). This CDR3 spans 17 amino acids. V gave up 1 base and J gave up 5 bases, with 20 bases separating them. Germline loops: CDR1 MGHRA, CDR2 YSYEKL. CDR3 in DNA: TGCGCCAGCAGCCAAGTTATAGGGGCAGGGGTTGATTATGGCTACACCTTC. It translates to CASSQVIGAGVDYGYTF.

The sample holds a few counts of this clone. This sequence joins TRBV10-1 and TRBJ1-2; D not resolved. The germline CDR1 and CDR2 sequences are WNHNN and SYGVQD (reference sequence). The CDR3 loop spans 14 amino acids. V was trimmed by 0 bases and J by 4 bases, leaving 9 bases between them. CDR3 loop: CASSESNSPYGYTF. The CDR3 region has the DNA TGCGCCAGCAGTGAGTCCAACAGTCCCTATGGCTACACCTTC.

The chain carries TRBV19 and TRBJ1-2, with D hard to call. V was clipped by 9 bases and J by 0 bases, with 14 bases between them. The CDR3 has 14 amino acids. The germline V gene encodes CDR1 LNHDA and CDR2 SQIVND (reference sequence). The CDR3 loop reads CASSTVLSNYGYTF. CDR3 DNA sequence: TGTGCCAGCTCGACCGTTTTGTCTAACTATGGCTACACCTTC. Drawing the rest from reference TRBV19 and TRBJ1-2, the complete variable domain is DGGITQSPKYLFRKEGQNVTLSCEQNLNHDAMYWYRQDPGQGLRLIYYSQIVNDFQKGDIAEGYSVSREKKESFPLTVTSAQKNPTAFYLCASSTVLSNYGYTFGSGTRLTVV.

This sequence joins TRBV28 and TRBJ2-2; no clear D. This CDR3 region has 13 residues. CDR1 and CDR2 from the germline V gene are MDHEN and SYDVKM. V was shortened by 6 bases and J by 4 bases, with 9 bases between the two germline ends. The CDR3 DNA is TGTGCCAGCAGCCCCTGGGGCACCGGGGAGCTGTTTTTT. Translating it yields CASSPWGTGELFF.

The rearrangement links TRBV10-1 to TRBJ2-3, with D perhaps matching TRBD1 (5 bases). The germline V gene has CDR1 WNHNN and CDR2 SYGVQD (reference sequence). Trimming cost V 7 bases and J 1 base, with 12 bases left between them. The CDR3 has 14 amino acids. CDR3 protein: CASKPGIGTDTQYF. CDR3 DNA: TGCGCCAGCAAACCAGGGATTGGCACAGATACGCAGTATTTT.

V and J are TRBV19 and TRBJ2-1, with D unclear. Per germline, CDR1 LNHDA and CDR2 SQIVND (reference sequence). The CDR3 contains 17 residues. Deletions cut 4 bases from V and 3 bases from J, with 19 bases between. The CDR3 DNA reads as TGTGCCAGTAGTACTTATCTAGGCTCCCAAGTCTACAATGAGCAGTTCTTC. It codes for CASSTYLGSQVYNEQFF.